This TCR beta chain was observed in a study of CD8+ T cells in alopecia areata. The wider study: Treated patients swallowed 5 to 10 mg of oral tofacitinib twice daily. Tofacitinib dosing lasted 6 to 18 months, which was then followed by 6 months off drug.

With regard to this clone: Its antigen is still unknown.

Noted treatment: oral pan-JAK inhibitor, 5-10 mg twice daily. cDNA reverse transcribed from extracted RNA served as the sequencing template. Sequenced by immunoSEQ multiplex PCR; TCRdb stores in-frame clones only, minus some. This table has 180,000 or so clones, approximately 53% appearing once. Germline loops: CDR1 MGHDK, CDR2 SYGVNS. The CDR3 loop spans 17 amino acids. V lost 1 base, J lost 2 bases, and 8 bases stayed unmatched. Findings and caveats of the study: Sequencing of scalp samples also captures resident alphabeta T cells of normal skin. While patients received tofacitinib, many expanded lesional clones remained present in scalp and blood.

Sequenced here: CD8+ T cells sorted from blood, sampled at week 24, from a patient treated with tofacitinib. This rearrangement joins TRBV25-1 to TRBJ2-7, with TRBD1 identical over 10 bases. This TCR was recovered from a human donor with alopecia areata. The CDR3 DNA is TGTGCCAGCAGTGAATTCCCGGCCGGGACAGGGGCCTACGAGCAGTACTTC. This encodes CASSEFPAGTGAYEQYF.